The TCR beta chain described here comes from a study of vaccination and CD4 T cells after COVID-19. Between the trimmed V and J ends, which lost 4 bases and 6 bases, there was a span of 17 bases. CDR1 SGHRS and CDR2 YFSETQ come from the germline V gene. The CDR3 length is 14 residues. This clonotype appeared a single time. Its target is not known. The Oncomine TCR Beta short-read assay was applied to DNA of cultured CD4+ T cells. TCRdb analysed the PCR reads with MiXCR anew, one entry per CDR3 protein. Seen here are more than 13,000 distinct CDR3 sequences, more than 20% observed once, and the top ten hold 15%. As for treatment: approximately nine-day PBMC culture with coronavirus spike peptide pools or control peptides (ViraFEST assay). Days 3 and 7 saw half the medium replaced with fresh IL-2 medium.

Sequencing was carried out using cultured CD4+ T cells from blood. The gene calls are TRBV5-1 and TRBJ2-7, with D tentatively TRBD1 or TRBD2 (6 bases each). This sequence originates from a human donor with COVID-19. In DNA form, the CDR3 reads TGCGCCAGCAGCCAGGGAAGGGGGGATGGCGAGCAGTACTTC. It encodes CASSQGRGDGEQYF.